The next 21 T cell receptor beta chains were all read from a single sample in a study of beta chain features in type 1 diabetes. Study-wide findings and caveats: When Type 1 diabetes patients were examined, their TCRB CDR3s proved moderately but significantly shorter in all four CD4+ subsets.

Which antigens these TCRs recognize remains unknown. The whole isolated RNA underwent reverse transcription, so sequencing captured expressed TCRB transcripts. Profiling relied on immunoSEQ multiplex PCR, and the TCRdb table lists in-frame clones only, not all of them. The repertoire holds about 150,000 clones, with 7% to 9% as singletons. The material sequenced was central memory CD4+ T cells from blood. Source of these receptors: a man between 18 and 29 years old with type 1 diabetes.

The chain uses TRBV11-2 and TRBJ2-5; TRBD1 matches at 8 bases. Per germline, CDR1 SGHAT and CDR2 FQNNGV. Trimming removed 1 base from V and 3 bases from J; junction bases left unmatched: 1. This CDR3 comprises 14 residues. CDR3 nucleotide sequence: TGTGCCAGCAGCTTAGTACAGGGGGAAGAGACCCAGTACTTC. Its translation is CASSLVQGEETQYF.

The genes are TRBV27 and TRBJ2-3, with 12 bases that match TRBD2. V lost 5 bases to trimming and J lost 7 bases; unmatched junction nucleotides: 22. This CDR3 contains 20 residues. Germline CDR1 and CDR2: MNHEY and SMNVEV (reference sequence). The chain's CDR3 is CASSLRRASGRALTIHTQYF. Written as DNA, the CDR3 is TGTGCCAGCAGTCTCCGGAGGGCTAGCGGGAGGGCACTCACGATACATACGCAGTATTTT.

This clone has only a few counts. The chain is built from TRBV5-1 and TRBJ2-1; 11 nucleotides line up with TRBD2. CDR1 SGHRS and CDR2 YFSETQ come from the germline V gene. Trimming cost V 0 bases and J 14 bases; bases outside gene matches: 10. This CDR3 is 15 amino acids long. Written as DNA, the CDR3 is TGCGCCAGCAGCTTGGACATAGCGGGAGGGCAGACCAAGTTCTTC. Its translation: CASSLDIAGGQTKFF.

This clone has only a few counts. This same CDR3 is encoded by further DNA sequences in the sample. The chain employs TRBV27 and TRBJ2-1, with TRBD2 identical over 10 bases. Germline V lookup: CDR1 MNHEY, CDR2 SMNVEV (reference sequence). This CDR3 region has 15 residues. V lost 6 bases, J lost 1 base, and 3 bases stayed unmatched. The CDR3 region is CASSLLAGSYNEQFF. In nucleotides, the CDR3 is TGTGCCAGCAGCCTACTAGCGGGGTCCTACAATGAGCAGTTCTTC.

This clone has a handful of counts. The chain uses TRBV7-8 and TRBJ2-7; TRBD2 aligns across 7 bases. The V gene end was trimmed by 1 base and the J gene end by 5 bases; junction bases not matched to a gene: 11. The CDR3 runs 16 residues. CDR1 and CDR2 from the germline V gene are SGHVS and FQNEAQ. CDR3: CASSLGMPGGRDEQYF. The CDR3 bases are TGTGCCAGCAGCTTAGGGATGCCAGGCGGGAGAGACGAGCAGTACTTC.

This clone was observed a few times. The chain uses TRBV18 and TRBJ2-7; D call uncertain. CDR3 length: 13 residues. Germline loops: CDR1 KGHSH, CDR2 LQKENI. V was pared by 1 base and J by 2 bases, with 6 bases between. CDR3 nucleotides: TGTGCCAGCTCACCACGCGAGGCCTACGAGCAGTACTTC. Its protein is CASSPREAYEQYF.

This clone showed up just a few times. J is TRBJ2-3 and V is TRBV27; 7 bases map to TRBD1. The CDR3 sequence is 14 residues long. V was pared by 5 bases and J by 2 bases, with 4 bases of the junction left unmatched. Germline V gene sequence: CDR1 MNHEY, CDR2 SMNVEV (reference sequence). CDR3 DNA: TGTGCCAGCAGTCACAGGGGTGACACAGATACGCAGTATTTT. Amino acids: CASSHRGDTDTQYF.

This clone occurred many times. The genes are TRBV21-1 and TRBJ1-4; the table assigns TRBD1, which was not confirmed against the DNA. TRBV21-1 is described as a pseudogene. This CDR3 spans 14 amino acids. The CDR3 protein is CASSNGQGDEKLFF. CDR3 sequence (DNA): TGTGCCAGCAGCAATGGACAGGGTGATGAAAAACTGTTTTTT.

This clone was seen a handful of times. The chain combines TRBV2 with TRBJ2-5; TRBD2 agrees at 14 bases. The CDR3 runs to 16 residues. J lost 4 bases, V lost 5 bases, and 6 bases had no gene match. Germline-derived CDR1 and CDR2 are SNHLY and FYNNEI. In DNA form, the CDR3 reads TGTGCCAGCAGTCGACTAGCGGGAGGGCTTGGAGAGACCCAGTACTTC. Its protein is CASSRLAGGLGETQYF.

This clone has just a few counts. Different DNA sequences within this sample yield the same CDR3. The gene calls are TRBV9 and TRBJ1-3; weak D call: TRBD1 (6 bases). There are 15 residues in the CDR3. Germline assignment: CDR1 SGDLS and CDR2 YYNGEE. Trimming stripped 1 base from V and 0 bases from J, with 8 bases between. In DNA form, the CDR3 reads TGTGCCAGCAGCGTAACAGGGAGCTCTGGAAACACCATATATTTT. It specifies CASSVTGSSGNTIYF.

This clone was detected a few times. V gene TRBV5-1 combines with J gene TRBJ2-1; the match to TRBD2 covers 11 bases. Germline-derived CDR1 and CDR2 are SGHRS and YFSETQ. Trimming cost V 3 bases and J 1 base; bases outside gene matches: 12. This CDR3 comprises 19 residues. The CDR3 coding sequence is TGCGCCAGCAGCTGGGGGAGTAGCGGGGGGGCCGGTTCCTACAATGAGCAGTTCTTC. The encoded protein is CASSWGSSGGAGSYNEQFF.

This clone has a handful of counts. The chain recombines TRBV11-2 with TRBJ2-4; 7 bases align to TRBD2. The CDR3 length is 16 residues. Germline CDR1 and CDR2: SGHAT and FQNNGV. The trim removed 4 bases at V and 0 bases at J, leaving 6 bases unmatched. The CDR3 spells CASSSAGGIAKNIQYF. The CDR3 DNA reads as TGTGCCAGCAGCTCCGCCGGGGGGATAGCCAAAAACATTCAGTACTTC.

This clone appeared a few times. The CDR3 protein is CASSQVEHEKLFF. The CDR3 coding sequence is TGCGCCAGCAGCCAAGTCGAGCATGAAAAACTGTTTTTT. The gene calls are TRBV4-3 and TRBJ1-4, with unresolved D. CDR3 size: 13 residues. CDR1 is LGHNA and CDR2 is YSLEER in the germline V gene. V dropped 1 base and J dropped 6 bases, with 6 bases sitting between them.

This clone was seen more than once but under ten times. The chain links TRBV28 to TRBJ2-7; D might be TRBD2 (5 bases). This CDR3 region has 13 residues. V lost 11 bases and J lost 3, with 17 bases in between. The V gene's germline CDR1 is MDHEN and CDR2 SYDVKM. The CDR3 coding sequence is TGTGCCGTCCGGGATTCTTCCTTCTACGAGCAGTACTTC. Translated: CAVRDSSFYEQYF.

In its sample, this clone was seen a few times. The chain uses TRBV4-3 and TRBJ1-2; 7 bases are shared with TRBD1. Germline lookup yields CDR1 LGHNA and CDR2 YSLEER. The CDR3 extends over 14 amino acids. V gave up 1 base and J gave up 6 bases; unmatched junction bases: 5. CDR3: CASSQVPTGHGYTF. The CDR3 DNA reads as TGCGCCAGCAGCCAAGTCCCGACAGGGCATGGCTACACCTTC.

This clone was seen a few times. This chain joins TRBV28 and TRBJ1-3; D gene uncertain. V was trimmed by 1 base and J by 0 bases, leaving 10 bases between them. Germline CDR1 is MDHEN and CDR2 is SYDVKM. This CDR3 spans 16 amino acids. CDR3 protein: CASSLSWAGSGNTIYF. The CDR3 coding sequence is TGTGCCAGCAGTTTATCTTGGGCAGGCTCTGGAAACACCATATATTTT. Drawing the rest from reference TRBV28 and TRBJ1-3, the complete variable domain is DVKVTQSSRYLVKRTGEKVFLECVQDMDHENMFWYRQDPGLGLRLIYFSYDVKMKEKGDIPEGYSVSREKKERFSLILESASTNQTSMYLCASSLSWAGSGNTIYFGEGSWLTVV.

This clone was counted only a few times. This chain links TRBV7-6 with TRBJ2-5, with 11 nucleotides matching TRBD1. The CDR3 covers 15 residues. The germline V gene has CDR1 SGHVS and CDR2 FNYEAQ. V was clipped by 4 bases and J by 3 bases; unmatched bases: 4. CDR3 sequence: CASSYGTGGKETQYF. The CDR3 DNA is TGTGCCAGCAGCTACGGGACAGGGGGTAAAGAGACCCAGTACTTC.

This clone was picked up a small number of times. This sequence joins TRBV28 and TRBJ2-1; 9 bases match TRBD1. The CDR3 covers 12 residues. Germline V gene lookup returns CDR1 MDHEN and CDR2 SYDVKM. The ends lost 6 bases at V and 12 bases at J; junction bases unmatched: 6. CDR3 sequence: CASSPTGGRQFF. DNA of the CDR3: TGTGCCAGCAGCCCCACAGGGGGCCGGCAGTTCTTC.

V usage is TRBV18 and J usage is TRBJ2-2; TRBD1 matches 8 bases. Germline CDR1 is KGHSH and CDR2 is LQKENI. V lost 3 bases and J lost 2; bases outside the gene matches: 5. This CDR3 is 16 amino acids long. In nucleotides, the CDR3 is TGTGCCAGCTCACCCGACAGGGGCTCCAACACCGGGGAGCTGTTTTTT. Translation: CASSPDRGSNTGELFF.

This chain links TRBV10-2 with TRBJ2-1; possibly TRBD1 for D (5 bases). CDR3 length equals 15 residues. Trimming left V 6 bases short and J 0 bases short, with 12 bases between. Germline CDR1 reads WSHSY; CDR2 reads SAAADI. The CDR3 DNA reads as TGCGCCAGCAGGACGACAGACAGCTCCTACAATGAGCAGTTCTTC. Protein product: CASRTTDSSYNEQFF.

This clone was detected a few times. The V and J genes are TRBV2 and TRBJ1-2; D is possibly TRBD1 (6 bases). The CDR3 contains 15 residues. Trimming left V 6 bases short and J 8 bases short, with 22 bases between. From germline, CDR1 is SNHLY and CDR2 FYNNEI. CDR3 nucleotide sequence: TGTGCCAGCAGCACTACAGGGATAGTAGAGGAGGGCTACACCTTC. This encodes CASSTTGIVEEGYTF.